Each of the 11 T cell receptor beta chains below was sequenced from the same sample in a study of human T cells and chemical hapten exposure. Time point defined: patch test 2, 6 weeks after DPC sensitization. Treatment described: therapeutic diphenylcyclopropenone sensitization with weekly scalp DPC. Each CDR3 protein is one row after TCRdb ran MiXCR on the RACE reads. The sample consists of 360,000 or so distinct CDR3 sequences, around 6% of them appearing once. This sample comprised whole blood, obtained in connection with sensitization to the hapten diphenylcyclopropenone (DPC). The receptors shown here come from a young woman with alopecia areata. Some clones in this sample may be carry-over from other donors' samples.

The V and J genes are TRBV20-1 and TRBJ2-1; weak D call: TRBD2 (6 bases). Germline V lookup: CDR1 DFQATT, CDR2 SNEGSKA (reference sequence). The CDR3 is 15 residues long. V lost 3 bases and J 1 base, leaving 13 bases between the germline ends. CDR3 in DNA: TGCAGTGCTAGCACTAGCCTAGTGTCCTACAATGAGCAGTTCTTC. Amino acid sequence: CSASTSLVSYNEQFF.

This clonotype was seen repeatedly, ten times or more. The chain recombines TRBV20-1 with TRBJ2-1; 9 bases are shared with TRBD2. The CDR3 totals 15 residues. Germline lookup yields CDR1 DFQATT and CDR2 SNEGSKA (reference sequence). DNA for the CDR3: TGCAGCGTCGACTATCGGCGGGGGGGCCGGGATGAGCAGTTCTTC. Protein: CSVDYRRGGRDEQFF.

This clonotype occurred a few times. This chain uses TRBV15 with TRBJ1-1, with a tentative D call TRBD1 (5 bases). Trimming took 4 bases from V and 1 from J, leaving 13 bases between them. The CDR3 has 15 amino acids. CDR1 is LNHNV, CDR2 YYDKDF, per germline (reference sequence). The chain's CDR3 is CATSNPNTGNTEAFF. CDR3 bases: TGTGCCACCAGCAACCCCAACACAGGGAACACTGAAGCTTTCTTT. The full variable domain, with the rest looked up from reference TRBV15 and TRBJ1-1, is DAMVIQNPRYQVTQFGKPVTLSCSQTLNHNVMYWYQQKSSQAPKLLFHYYDKDFNNEADTPDNFQSRRPNTSFCFLDIRSPGLGDTAMYLCATSNPNTGNTEAFFGQGTRLTVV.

This clonotype turned up a few times. The rearrangement uses TRBV5-6 and TRBJ1-5; D may be TRBD1 (6 bases). Trimming stripped 5 bases from V and 3 bases from J, with 15 bases between. From germline, CDR1 is SGHDT and CDR2 YYEEEE. The CDR3 is 15 amino acids. The CDR3 DNA reads TGTGCCAGCAGTATTGGGGGCGGCCCCAATCAGCCCCAGCATTTT. This sequence encodes CASSIGGGPNQPQHF.

This clonotype was detected many times. The chain recombines TRBV6-5 with TRBJ2-7; a possible D gene is TRBD2 (5 bases). Looked up from germline, CDR1 is MNHEY and CDR2 is SVGAGI. This CDR3 is 14 amino acids long. The germline V and J ends were trimmed by 5 bases and 3 bases, with 14 bases remaining between them. The CDR3 loop reads CASSKSGANYEQYF. The CDR3 DNA sequence: TGTGCCAGCAGTAAAAGCGGTGCGAACTACGAGCAGTACTTC.

This clonotype appeared many times. This chain joins TRBV20-1 and TRBJ1-5; D possibly corresponds to TRBD1 (5 bases). Trimming took 3 bases from V and 2 from J, leaving 11 bases between them. CDR1 and CDR2 (germline): DFQATT, SNEGSKA (reference sequence). This CDR3 is 14 amino acids long. The CDR3 here is CSASGGSRNQPQHF. As DNA, the CDR3 is TGCAGTGCTAGCGGGGGGTCGCGCAATCAGCCCCAGCATTTT.

This clonotype was recorded many times. The chain is built from TRBV2 and TRBJ1-1; TRBD1 might be the D (5 bases). V lost 11 bases and J 6 bases, leaving 19 bases between the germline ends. Germline V gives CDR1 SNHLY, CDR2 FYNNEI. This CDR3 comprises 13 residues. The CDR3 DNA reads as TGTGCCCCCAGGAGGGCAGAGGGGTCTGAAGCTTTCTTT. Residues: CAPRRAEGSEAFF.

The table lists this clonotype with a few counts. The chain uses TRBV6-2 or TRBV6-3 and TRBJ2-3; TRBD1 might be the D (6 bases). Deletions cut 8 bases from V and 4 bases from J, with 7 bases between. The CDR3 spans 11 residues. Germline CDR1 reads MNHEY; CDR2 reads SVGEGT. In nucleotides, the CDR3 is TGTGCCAGCGGACAGTCAGATACGCAGTATTTT. Protein sequence: CASGQSDTQYF.

V is TRBV7-2 and J is TRBJ2-3; 7 bases agree with TRBD1. The CDR3 sequence is 16 residues long. Losses at the gene ends were 1 base for V and 3 bases for J; bases not matched to a gene: 7. CDR1 is SGHTA, CDR2 FQGNSA, per germline. CDR3 nucleotide sequence: TGTGCCAGCAGCTTAGGAAAGGGGGCTTGGACAGATACGCAGTATTTT. Its translation is CASSLGKGAWTDTQYF.

This clonotype has a count of ten or more. The CDR3 DNA reads as TGTGCCAGCAGCCTTAGCGGGCCTAGCACAGATACGCAGTATTTT. Residues: CASSLSGPSTDTQYF. This chain links TRBV7-2 with TRBJ2-3, with 7 bases identical to TRBD2. This CDR3 region has 15 residues. Looked up from germline, CDR1 is SGHTA and CDR2 is FQGNSA. V lost 5 bases, J lost 0 bases, and 5 bases stayed unmatched. Full variable domain (remainder filled in from reference TRBV7-2 and TRBJ2-3): GAGVSQSPSNKVTEKGKDVELRCDPISGHTALYWYRQSLGQGLEFLIYFQGNSAPDKSGLPSDRFSAERTGGSVSTLTIQRTQQEDSAVYLCASSLSGPSTDTQYFGPGTRLTVL.

This clonotype was counted ten times or more. The CDR3 region is CASSLDRGAGGETQYF. In DNA form, the CDR3 reads TGCGCCAGCAGCCTAGACAGGGGTGCTGGGGGAGAGACCCAGTACTTC. This chain joins TRBV4-1 and TRBJ2-5; 8 positions match TRBD1. The CDR3 has 16 residues. From germline, CDR1 is MGHRA and CDR2 YSYEKL. V was clipped by 4 bases and J by 4 bases; unmatched bases: 11.